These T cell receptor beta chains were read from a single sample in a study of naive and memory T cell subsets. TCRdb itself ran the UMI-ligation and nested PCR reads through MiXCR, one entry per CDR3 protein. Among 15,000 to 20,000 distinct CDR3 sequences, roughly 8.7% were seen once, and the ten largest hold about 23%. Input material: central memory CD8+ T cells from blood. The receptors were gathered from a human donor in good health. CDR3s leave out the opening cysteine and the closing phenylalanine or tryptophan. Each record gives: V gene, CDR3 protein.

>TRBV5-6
ASSSDREETQY
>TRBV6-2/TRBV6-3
ASRVAGESYEQY
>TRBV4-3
ASSQAPGRTEAF
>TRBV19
ASSIFEGALNTEAF
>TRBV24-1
ATSDGGGELF
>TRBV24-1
ATSDTLNEQF
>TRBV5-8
ASSFTEDQPQH
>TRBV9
ASSGQGILGNTIY
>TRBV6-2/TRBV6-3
ASRRTGTTTSYGYT
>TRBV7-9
ASSPRSLAGLRYEQY
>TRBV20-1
SARVRATYEQY
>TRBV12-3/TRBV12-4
ASSLFLGPGELF
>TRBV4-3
ASSQGTGRLDTEAF
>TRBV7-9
ASSFTGRDGYT
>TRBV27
ASSQPRRGRGADTQY
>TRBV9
ASSVGASNRYRGYT